This T cell receptor (beta chain) was captured in a study of chronic HIV infection and antiretroviral therapy. TCRdb ran MiXCR on the 5' RACE reads and lists one entry per CDR3 protein. The table lists 39,000 or so distinct CDR3 sequences, roughly 7.6% of them singletons. Turning to this clonotype: The junction shows a germline mismatch at one end, possibly a read error.

Germline V lookup: CDR1 SQVTM, CDR2 ANQGSEA. The CDR3 contains 14 residues. The sample comprised peripheral blood. This receptor was taken from an adult who had HIV and had not received antiretroviral therapy, or was an uninfected healthy control (not recorded which). The V call is TRBV29-1, the J call TRBJ2-2; 8 positions agree with TRBD2. CDR3 in amino acids: CSARRLANTGDLFF. The CDR3 region has the DNA TGCAGCGCCCGCAGACTAGCGAACACCGGGGACCTGTTTTTT.